Sequencing of this TCR beta chain was carried out in a study of T-cell reconstitution after alpha-beta-depleted transplantation in children (dated by TCRdb to between 2015 and 2016). As for the study more broadly: T-cell immune reconstitution after TCRalphabeta/CD19-depleted allogeneic hematopoietic cell transplantation in children was quantitatively tracked in the study by means of TCR repertoire profiling.

This clonotype was detected only a few times. It lacks a known antigen. Base qualities are missing; no much larger clone stands one base away. The treatment or condition label corresponds to: allogeneic hematopoietic cell transplantation with graft depleted of TCRalphabeta T cells and CD19 B cells. TCRalphabeta/CD19-depleted allogeneic hematopoietic cell grafts were given to the transplant recipients, all of whom were children. CDR1 and CDR2 are read off the germline V gene as SQVTM and ANQGSEA. The junction shows trimming of 2 bases on V and 0 bases on J, plus 11 bases between the germline ends. The CDR3, cysteine through phenylalanine, is 15 amino acids long. Only CDR3 DNA is held: 45 bases, read in frame from base 1. General study outcomes and caveats: Hyperexpanded clone frequencies declined over subsequent months; after one year, T-cell counts and TCRbeta diversity were mostly attributed to newly produced T cells. In some patients, the high TCRbeta diversity seen at day 60 was put down to recipient T cells and intrathymic progenitors that had survived conditioning. The apparently early alphabetaT-cell count recovery about two months after transplant was reportedly dependent on only several hundred rapidly expanded clones derived from non-depleted graft cells.

Libraries were constructed by PCR. TCRdb shows the sequencer as Illumina HiSeq 2500. TCR library preparation used molecular barcoding, with unique molecular identifiers applied to normalize quantification of the TCRbeta repertoire. TCRdb redid the processing of the public reads, applying fastp at Q25 and MiXCR, and retained in-frame beta chains. Every CDR3 protein is listed once, alongside the most common genes and DNA of its rows. For this sample there are approximately 220,000 distinct CDR3 sequences; approximately 15% appear just once. The biggest ten clones account for 35% to 50% of the sample. The sequences come from PBMCs, mostly from graft donor cells, collected 360 days after TCRalphabeta/CD19-depleted stem cell transplant. This sequence originates from a male patient between 2 and 10 years old who had a stem cell transplant for acute lymphoblastic leukemia, so the T cells may come from the graft donor. The chain couples TRBV29-1 to TRBJ1-3; TRBD1 is a possible D gene, resting on 5 matching bases. The DNA reads TGCAGCGTTGAATCGAGGACAAACTCTGGAAACACCATATATTTT. It translates to CSVESRTNSGNTIYF.